This TCR beta chain stems from a study of T cell responses to AZD1222 COVID-19 vaccine. Overall study results and limits: Donors were chiefly white British, with a greater number of females, and clonal diversity was perhaps underestimated.

The CDR3 is made up of 15 amino acids. CDR1 is LGHNA and CDR2 is YNFKEQ in the germline V gene. Trimming took 0 bases from V and 4 from J; bases not matched to a gene: 4. Turning to this clone: Antigen: not known.

TCRdb's table, derived via immunoSEQ multiplex PCR, lists solely in-frame clones and lacks some. The data contain around 150,000 clones, less than 95% of them seen just once; the ten biggest clones take up about 5.9%. The sample consisted of peripheral blood, taken 28 days after the second AZD1222 dose. V usage is TRBV4-2 and J usage is TRBJ1-1, with 8 bases that match TRBD1. The clonotype originates from an adult who received the AZD1222 COVID-19 vaccine. CDR3 loop: CASSQETGVVTEAFF. The CDR3 coding sequence is TGTGCCAGCAGCCAAGAGACAGGGGTGGTCACTGAAGCTTTCTTT.